These 5 T cell receptor beta chains were all obtained from the same sample, sequenced in a study of T cells in Graves' hyperthyroidism and ophthalmopathy. TCR beta CDR3 region amplification was performed from RNA transcripts. During a first-round RT-PCR of the TCR CDR3, the HTBI primer set was used. Each CDR3 protein gets one entry after TCRdb re-called the multiplex PCR reads with MiXCR. The sample includes more than 500,000 distinct CDR3 sequences, about 16% seen only once; the top ten take 29%. Sequenced sample: blood. These receptors were collected from a woman in her 30s with Graves' ophthalmopathy.

This chain joins TRBV20-1 and TRBJ1-5, with no clear D. V lost 4 bases to trimming and J lost 6 bases, with 13 bases between them. This CDR3 region has 13 residues. Germline CDR1 is DFQATT and CDR2 is SNEGSKA (reference sequence). Here the CDR3 reads CSATQRVRQPQHF. The DNA for the CDR3 is TGCAGTGCTACACAGAGGGTGCGTCAGCCCCAGCATTTT.

Turning to this clonotype: A read error is possible here, since a much larger clone lies one base away. The rearrangement uses TRBV20-1 and TRBJ1-3, with D unresolved. Germline V gene data show CDR1 as DFQATT and CDR2 as SNEGSKA (reference sequence). This CDR3 has 12 amino acids. The CDR3 bases are TGCGGTGCTCCCAGCGGGCGAAACACCATATATTTT. This codes for CGAPSGRNTIYF.

The V call is TRBV9, the J call TRBJ1-2; 7 bases match TRBD1. CDR3 size: 16 residues. CDR1 SGDLS and CDR2 YYNGEE come from the germline V gene. Trimming took 1 base from V and 4 from J; bases not matched to a gene: 10. CDR3 residues: CASSVSPGQQIYGYTF. CDR3 nucleotide sequence: TGTGCCAGCAGCGTATCCCCGGGACAGCAGATCTATGGCTACACCTTC.

The sample holds many counts of this clonotype. The V gene is TRBV20-1, the J gene TRBJ2-2; the match to TRBD2 covers 9 bases. The CDR3 extends over 14 amino acids. V was clipped by 5 bases and J by 7 bases; unmatched bases: 8. Germline CDR1 reads DFQATT; CDR2 reads SNEGSKA (reference sequence). The CDR3 is CSAYLAGAGGELFF. CDR3 bases: TGCAGTGCTTATTTAGCGGGAGCGGGCGGGGAGCTGTTTTTT.

This clonotype came up a few times. The chain is built from TRBV7-3 and TRBJ1-1, with D uncertain. Trimming removed 1 base from V and 9 bases from J, with 15 bases in between. Germline V gene lookup returns CDR1 SGHTA and CDR2 FQGTGA. This CDR3 contains 14 residues. This CDR3 reads CASSLRSDGSKAFF. Written as DNA, the CDR3 is TGTGCCAGCAGCTTAAGGAGTGACGGTAGCAAAGCTTTCTTT.